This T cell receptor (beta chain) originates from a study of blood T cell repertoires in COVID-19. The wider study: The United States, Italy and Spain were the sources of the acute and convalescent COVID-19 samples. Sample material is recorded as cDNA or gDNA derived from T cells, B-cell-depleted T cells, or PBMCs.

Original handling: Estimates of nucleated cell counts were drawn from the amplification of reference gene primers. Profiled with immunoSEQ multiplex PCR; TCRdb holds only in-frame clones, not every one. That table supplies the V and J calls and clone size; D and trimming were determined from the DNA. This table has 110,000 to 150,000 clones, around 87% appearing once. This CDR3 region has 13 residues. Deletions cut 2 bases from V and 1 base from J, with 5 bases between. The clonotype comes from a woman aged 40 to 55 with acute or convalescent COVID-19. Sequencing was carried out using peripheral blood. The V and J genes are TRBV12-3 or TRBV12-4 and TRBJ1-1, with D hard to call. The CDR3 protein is CASSLTENTEAFF. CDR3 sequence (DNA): TGTGCCAGCAGTTTAACAGAGAACACTGAAGCTTTCTTT.